This T cell receptor (beta chain) was captured by sequencing in a study of T cells in Graves' hyperthyroidism and ophthalmopathy. Template material for amplifying TCR beta CDR3 regions consisted of RNA transcripts. When the TCR CDR3 underwent first-round RT-PCR, the HTBI primer set was used. TCRdb processed the multiplex PCR reads anew with MiXCR; each CDR3 protein has one entry. The repertoire holds some 690,000 distinct CDR3 sequences, with 17% as singletons. The CDR3 loop spans 13 amino acids. V lost 5 bases, J lost 0 bases, and 8 bases lay in between. CDR1 is LNHNV and CDR2 is YYDKDF in the germline V gene (reference sequence).

This clonotype was sampled from a man aged 45-60 years with Graves' hyperthyroidism. The V and J genes are TRBV15 and TRBJ2-7, with unresolved D. Sequencing was performed on blood. CDR3 loop: CATSAGNSYEQYF. The CDR3 DNA follows: TGTGCCACCAGCGCTGGCAACTCCTACGAGCAGTACTTC.